This entry is about one T cell receptor (beta chain). Its matching antigen is unknown. This sample is part of a study of breast tumors, draining lymph nodes, adjacent tissues. Findings and limits, study-wide: Compared with lymph nodes, tumors were less diverse; compared with nontumor tissue, more. Findings are consistent with lymph node origin and intratumoral expansion of most tumor T cells. That most tumor T cells come from lymph nodes remained unproven.

The CDR3 is 14 residues long. V lost 5 bases to trimming and J lost 11 bases, with 19 bases between them. The germline CDR1 and CDR2 sequences are SGHTA and FQGTGA. Breast cancer patients provided tissue from their axillary draining lymph nodes. Using its own MiXCR run on the multiplex PCR reads, TCRdb lists one record per CDR3 protein. The table records fewer than 250,000 distinct CDR3 sequences, around 32% of them present only once. This sequence originates from a female donor with breast cancer. Some clones in this sample may be carry-over from other donors' samples. V is TRBV7-3 and J is TRBJ1-5; unclear D gene. Sequenced input: axillary lymph node tissue. The CDR3 DNA sequence: TGTGCCAGCAGCCGTTCGGGCCCCCAAGAGACCCAGCATTTT. Protein sequence: CASSRSGPQETQHF.